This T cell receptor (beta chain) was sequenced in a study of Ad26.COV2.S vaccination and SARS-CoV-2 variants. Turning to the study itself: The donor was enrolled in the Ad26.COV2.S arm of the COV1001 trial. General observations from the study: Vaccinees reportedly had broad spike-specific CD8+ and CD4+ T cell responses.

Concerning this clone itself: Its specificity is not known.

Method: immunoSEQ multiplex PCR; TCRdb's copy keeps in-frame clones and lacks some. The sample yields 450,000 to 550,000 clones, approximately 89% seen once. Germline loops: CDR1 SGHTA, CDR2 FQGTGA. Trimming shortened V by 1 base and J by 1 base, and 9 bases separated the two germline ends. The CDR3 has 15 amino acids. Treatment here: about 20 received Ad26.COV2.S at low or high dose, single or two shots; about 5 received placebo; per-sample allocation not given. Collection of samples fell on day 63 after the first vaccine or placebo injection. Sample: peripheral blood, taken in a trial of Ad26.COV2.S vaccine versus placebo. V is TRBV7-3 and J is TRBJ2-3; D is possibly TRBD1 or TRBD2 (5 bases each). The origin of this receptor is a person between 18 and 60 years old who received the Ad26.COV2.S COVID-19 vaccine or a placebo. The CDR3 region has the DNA TGTGCCAGCAGCTTAAGGGGGATCCGCACAGATACGCAGTATTTT. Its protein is CASSLRGIRTDTQYF.